This entry lists 17 T cell receptor beta chains sequenced from one sample in a study of cytomegalovirus exposure and HLA in healthy donors. 60 Vbeta and 13 Jbeta primers were used in PCR. Measured with immunoSEQ multiplex PCR; TCRdb has only the in-frame clones, and not every one. In all, the sample yields tens of thousands of clones. The specimen was PBMCs. These TCRs come from a woman in her forties in good health and CMV-seropositive.

The genes are TRBV29-1 and TRBJ1-1; D perhaps matches TRBD1 (5 bases). There are 14 residues in the CDR3. With 7 bases removed from V and 5 bases from J, the gap between germline ends came to 20 bases. Germline V lookup: CDR1 SQVTM, CDR2 ANQGSEA. The CDR3 nucleotides are TGCAGCGCTGACCATGGGTACGGGGGAACTGAAGCTTTCTTT. Encoded protein: CSADHGYGGTEAFF.

This chain connects TRBV10-3 to TRBJ2-1, with 9 bases aligning to TRBD2. Germline trimming cut 9 bases from V and 6 bases from J; bases unmatched to any gene: 6. Per germline, CDR1 ENHRY and CDR2 SYGVKD. The CDR3 is 13 amino acids. The DNA for the CDR3 is TGTGCCATTGCTAGCGGGAACATCAATGAGCAGTTCTTC. Translation gives CAIASGNINEQFF.

CDR3 loop: CASSELNREETQYF. The CDR3 DNA is TGTGCCAGCAGTGAACTGAACAGGGAAGAGACCCAGTACTTC. This sequence joins TRBV2 and TRBJ2-5; TRBD1 is a possible D gene (6 bases). Trimming pared 2 bases from V and 3 bases from J, leaving 10 bases between. The CDR3 totals 14 residues. Germline lookup yields CDR1 SNHLY and CDR2 FYNNEI.

The chain joins TRBV5-1 to TRBJ2-7; 7 nucleotides line up with TRBD1. The CDR3 has 15 residues. Germline V gene sequence: CDR1 SGHRS, CDR2 YFSETQ. J was trimmed by 2 bases and V by 2 bases; bases with no gene match: 7. The CDR3 coding sequence is TGCGCCAGCAGCTTTTTCGGGGACAGCGCCTACGAGCAGTACTTC. It is translated as CASSFFGDSAYEQYF.

The chain joins TRBV2 to TRBJ1-2, with D maybe TRBD1 (5 bases). Per germline, CDR1 SNHLY and CDR2 FYNNEI. V was trimmed by 6 bases and J by 8 bases, leaving 19 bases between them. The CDR3 spans 14 residues. The CDR3 nucleotides read TGTGCCAGCAGACTTATAGGGGATTCGTGGGGCTACACCTTC. This encodes CASRLIGDSWGYTF.

V usage is TRBV6-5 and J usage is TRBJ1-2; D is unclear. The V gene lost 4 bases and the J gene lost 4 bases, with 13 bases spanning the gap. The CDR3 is 14 amino acids. The germline gives CDR1 MNHEY, CDR2 SVGAGI. CDR3 residues: CASSSSTDGYGYTF. CDR3 sequence (DNA): TGTGCCAGCAGTTCCTCAACAGACGGCTATGGCTACACCTTC.

Here the CDR3 reads CASSLVGDRGDEKLFF. As DNA, the CDR3 is TGCGCCAGCAGCTTGGTTGGGGACAGGGGTGATGAAAAACTGTTTTTT. V usage is TRBV5-1 and J usage is TRBJ1-4; 10 nucleotides line up with TRBD1. J gave up 6 bases and V 0 bases, and 5 bases lay outside the gene matches. This CDR3 has 16 residues. The germline gives CDR1 SGHRS, CDR2 YFSETQ.

The chain carries TRBV9 and TRBJ1-1; 7 nucleotides line up with TRBD1. Trimming cost V 1 base and J 3 bases; bases outside gene matches: 3. Germline V CDR1 and CDR2: SGDLS, YYNGEE. This CDR3 spans 14 amino acids. CDR3 sequence reads: CASSVPGTDTEAFF. In DNA, the CDR3 is TGTGCCAGCAGCGTACCCGGGACAGACACTGAAGCTTTCTTT.

V gene TRBV6-1 combines with J gene TRBJ2-4, with TRBD1 matching 8 bases. Germline V gene lookup returns CDR1 MNHNS and CDR2 SASEGT. The J segment lost 9 bases and the V segment lost 7 bases, leaving 11 bases of the junction unmatched. The CDR3 extends over 14 amino acids. The CDR3 reads CASTSKPGQVIQYF. The CDR3 coding sequence is TGTGCCAGCACCTCCAAGCCGGGACAGGTCATTCAGTACTTC.

This rearrangement joins TRBV5-6 to TRBJ2-5; TRBD1 agrees at 7 bases. Trimming took 4 bases from V and 2 from J; bases not matched to a gene: 8. This CDR3 spans 15 amino acids. The germline CDR1 and CDR2 sequences are SGHDT and YYEEEE. The CDR3 nucleotides read TGTGCCAGCAGCCCCCTCGAGGGGGCACAAGAGACCCAGTACTTC. Amino acid sequence: CASSPLEGAQETQYF.

The chain uses TRBV6-5 and TRBJ2-2; D might be TRBD1 (5 bases). The germline V gene has CDR1 MNHEY and CDR2 SVGAGI. The V end lost 4 bases, the J end lost 5 bases, and 8 bases lay between the germline ends. The CDR3 has 13 amino acids. This CDR3 is CASSWTSTGELFF. CDR3 sequence (DNA): TGTGCCAGCAGTTGGACATCTACCGGGGAGCTGTTTTTT.

This chain links TRBV19 with TRBJ1-1; D not resolved. This CDR3 is built from 13 residues. Germline V lookup: CDR1 LNHDA, CDR2 SQIVND (reference sequence). Trimming left V 7 bases short and J 4 bases short, with 13 bases between. Here the CDR3 DNA reads TGTGCCAGTACCCCCGGGTGGAGCACTGAAGCTTTCTTT. Its translation: CASTPGWSTEAFF.

The chain carries TRBV4-1 and TRBJ2-5; TRBD1 aligns across 9 bases. Trimming removed 3 bases from V and 4 bases from J; junction bases left unmatched: 3. Germline lookup yields CDR1 MGHRA and CDR2 YSYEKL. The CDR3 has 14 amino acids. As DNA, the CDR3 is TGCGCCAGCAGCCACGGACAGGGGTCAGAGACCCAGTACTTC. It translates to CASSHGQGSETQYF.

V is TRBV7-9 and J is TRBJ2-3; 7 bases align to TRBD1. Trimming took 2 bases from V and 2 from J; bases not matched to a gene: 4. Germline assignment: CDR1 SEHNR and CDR2 FQNEAQ (reference sequence). CDR3 length: 15 amino acids. The CDR3 is CASSLQGQFTDTQYF. The DNA of the CDR3 is TGTGCCAGCAGCTTACAGGGACAGTTCACAGATACGCAGTATTTT. The full variable domain, in which reference TRBV7-9 and TRBJ2-3 provide the parts outside the CDR3, is DTGVSQNPRHKITKRGQNVTFRCDPISEHNRLYWYRQTLGQGPEFLTYFQNEAQLEKSRLLSDRFSAERPKGSFSTLEIQRTEQGDSAMYLCASSLQGQFTDTQYFGPGTRLTVL.

V gene TRBV11-2 combines with J gene TRBJ2-5; D perhaps matches TRBD2 (6 bases). Germline V lookup: CDR1 SGHAT, CDR2 FQNNGV. The CDR3 is 18 residues long. V was clipped by 8 bases and J by 2 bases, with 27 bases between them. CDR3 coding DNA: TGTGCCAGCCGGAGCCTCAGACTAGGACCCAGGGAACAAGAGACCCAGTACTTC. This translates into CASRSLRLGPREQETQYF.

This chain links TRBV5-1 with TRBJ2-7; 8 positions match TRBD1. Germline CDR1 is SGHRS and CDR2 is YFSETQ. The CDR3 length is 16 residues. With 0 bases clipped from V and 3 bases from J, the junction kept 8 bases outside the gene matches. DNA for the CDR3: TGCGCCAGCAGCTTGGCCCTCGGGACAGGACTCTACGAGCAGTACTTC. Its translation is CASSLALGTGLYEQYF.

This rearrangement joins TRBV9 to TRBJ2-1; no definite D call. Per germline, CDR1 SGDLS and CDR2 YYNGEE. Trimming pared 0 bases from V and 13 bases from J, leaving 14 bases between. CDR3 length: 13 residues. CDR3 sequence: CASSVGSPTHQFF. The DNA of the CDR3 is TGTGCCAGCAGCGTAGGCAGTCCAACCCATCAGTTCTTC. Looking up the rest from reference TRBV9 and TRBJ2-1 gives the full variable domain: DSGVTQTPKHLITATGQRVTLRCSPRSGDLSVYWYQQSLDQGLQFLIQYYNGEERAKGNILERFSAQQFPDLHSELNLSSLELGDSALYFCASSVGSPTHQFFGPGTRLTVL.